Listed here are 21 T cell receptor beta chains from one sample, sequenced in a study of early T cells in non-severe SARS-CoV-2 infection. TCRdb reprocessed the 5' RACE reads with MiXCR, giving one entry per CDR3 protein. This table has 65,000 to 90,000 distinct CDR3 sequences, around 12% appearing once. Sequenced sample: whole blood. The receptors here all came from an adult who was a healthcare worker with PCR-confirmed SARS-CoV-2 infection or an uninfected control (not recorded which).

This rearrangement joins TRBV12-3 or TRBV12-4 to TRBJ2-7; D ambiguous. V was cut by 5 bases and J by 4 bases, with 15 bases left in between. The CDR3 spans 14 residues. CDR3 sequence reads: CASSPVGVSYEQYF. The CDR3 bases are TGTGCCAGCAGTCCCGTCGGCGTTTCATACGAGCAGTACTTC.

This clonotype was recorded many times. The chain uses TRBV18 and TRBJ2-1; D gene unclear. Deletions cut 4 bases from V and 2 bases from J, with 6 bases between. The CDR3 totals 13 residues. Germline-derived CDR1 and CDR2 are KGHSH and LQKENI. CDR3 coding DNA: TGTGCCAGCTCACTGTACACCTACAATGAGCAGTTCTTC. Amino acids: CASSLYTYNEQFF.

The chain employs TRBV7-9 and TRBJ2-1, with D hard to call. CDR1 is SEHNR, CDR2 FQNEAQ, per germline (reference sequence). Trimming pared 3 bases from V and 10 bases from J, leaving 13 bases between. The CDR3 runs to 13 residues. The CDR3 nucleotides read TGTGCCAGCAGCTTGCCCGCCTCGCGGGAGCAGTTCTTC. It translates to CASSLPASREQFF.

V usage is TRBV7-2 and J usage is TRBJ2-1, with D tentatively TRBD1 or TRBD2 (5 bases each). Looked up from germline, CDR1 is SGHTA and CDR2 is FQGNSA. This CDR3 region has 13 residues. Trimming cost V 4 bases and J 15 bases, with 19 bases left between them. The CDR3 coding sequence is TGTGCCAGCAGCTCCAGGGAGCCCCCCCCCGGGTTCTTC. This gives the protein CASSSREPPPGFF.

This chain connects TRBV3-1 to TRBJ1-6; weak D call: TRBD1 (5 bases). V dropped 2 bases and J dropped 9 bases, with 8 bases sitting between them. The CDR3 totals 13 residues. Germline assignment: CDR1 LGHDT and CDR2 YNNKEL (reference sequence). The DNA of the CDR3 is TGTGCCAGCAGCCAAATGGGGGTTTCACCCCTCCACTTT. Its translation: CASSQMGVSPLHF.

The gene calls are TRBV5-4 and TRBJ1-1; 9 bases map to TRBD1. The CDR3 sequence is 12 residues long. The germline gives CDR1 SGHNT, CDR2 YYREEE (reference sequence). The V and J ends lost 0 bases and 10 bases, in that order; junction bases with no gene match: 1. Here the CDR3 reads CASSLGTGVAFF. CDR3 sequence (DNA): TGTGCCAGCAGCTTGGGGACAGGGGTAGCTTTCTTT.

This clonotype showed up just a few times. The chain uses TRBV11-2 and TRBJ1-1; a weak D match, TRBD1 (5 bases). Germline lookup yields CDR1 SGHAT and CDR2 FQNNGV. V was clipped by 6 bases and J by 6 bases, with 23 bases between them. This CDR3 is built from 16 residues. CDR3 loop: CASRFSPAGRFAEAFF. The CDR3 DNA reads TGTGCCAGCAGGTTCTCCCCGGCAGGGAGGTTTGCTGAAGCTTTCTTT.

V gene TRBV6-5 combines with J gene TRBJ2-5, with D possibly being TRBD1 or TRBD2 (6 bases each). Germline-derived CDR1 and CDR2 are MNHEY and SVGAGI. Trimming shortened V by 4 bases and J by 3 bases, and 18 bases separated the two germline ends. The length of the CDR3 is 16 residues. DNA of the CDR3: TGTGCCAGCAGTTTAACGAAGGGAAGGGGGGAAGAGACCCAGTACTTC. This encodes CASSLTKGRGEETQYF.

V and J are TRBV6-1 and TRBJ1-2; D remains unclear. The germline V gene has CDR1 MNHNS and CDR2 SASEGT. V lost 7 bases to trimming and J lost 8 bases, with 29 bases between them. There are 17 residues in the CDR3. CDR3 sequence: CASIGQALRLKSEGYTF. Here the CDR3 DNA reads TGTGCCAGCATCGGGCAGGCCCTCCGGTTGAAGTCCGAGGGCTACACCTTC.

In its sample, this clonotype was seen a few times. The rearrangement joins TRBV21-1 to TRBJ1-1; the table gives TRBD1 as D, unverified against the DNA. TRBV21-1 is marked as a pseudogene. The CDR3 has 19 amino acids. CDR3 protein: CASCSGQGFSWPRNTEAFF. For the CDR3, the DNA is TGTGCCAGCTGCTCGGGACAGGGTTTCTCGTGGCCTCGGAACACTGAAGCTTTCTTT.

In this sample, this clonotype turned up many times. This sequence joins TRBV5-1 and TRBJ1-1, with 9 bases identical to TRBD1. The CDR3 contains 14 residues. In germline, CDR1 is SGHRS, CDR2 YFSETQ. V lost 3 bases, J lost 5 bases, and 5 bases stayed unmatched. CDR3 nucleotide sequence: TGCGCCAGCAGCTCTGACAGGGGGTTAACTGAAGCTTTCTTT. It specifies CASSSDRGLTEAFF.

This clonotype was recorded many times. V and J are TRBV27 and TRBJ1-1; D is undetermined. With 5 bases removed from V and 5 bases from J, the gap between germline ends came to 12 bases. The germline gives CDR1 MNHEY, CDR2 SMNVEV (reference sequence). The CDR3 totals 13 residues. CDR3 in amino acids: CASSPTAGTEAFF. CDR3 bases: TGTGCCAGCAGTCCGACCGCCGGAACTGAAGCTTTCTTT.

This clonotype was seen a few times. The chain couples TRBV29-1 to TRBJ2-3, with 11 bases fitting TRBD1. Germline CDR1 is SQVTM and CDR2 is ANQGSEA. The CDR3 is 15 residues long. V lost 3 bases to trimming and J lost 2 bases; unmatched junction nucleotides: 4. CDR3 residues: CSVEDRGPPTDTQYF. CDR3 bases: TGCAGCGTTGAGGACAGGGGGCCCCCCACAGATACGCAGTATTTT.

This clonotype was recorded many times. The rearrangement uses TRBV4-2 and TRBJ2-7; no clear D. The CDR3 has 15 amino acids. The V and J ends lost 0 bases and 4 bases respectively, with 13 bases between them. Germline-derived CDR1 and CDR2 are LGHNA and YNFKEQ. This chain's CDR3 is CASSQEAKGGYEQYF. CDR3 DNA sequence: TGTGCCAGCAGCCAAGAGGCGAAGGGTGGATACGAGCAGTACTTC.

This clonotype was seen repeatedly, ten times or more. The rearrangement joins TRBV6-6 to TRBJ1-5; no clear D. In germline, CDR1 is MNHNY, CDR2 SVGAGI (reference sequence). The CDR3 is 11 amino acids. Deletions cut 4 bases from V and 7 bases from J, with 5 bases between. CDR3 protein: CASSSGQPQHF. The CDR3 nucleotides read TGTGCCAGCAGTTCGGGACAGCCCCAGCATTTT.

The rearrangement joins TRBV5-1 to TRBJ2-1; D gene unclear. Germline V gene sequence: CDR1 SGHRS, CDR2 YFSETQ. Trimming cost V 0 bases and J 5 bases, with 9 bases left between them. There are 14 residues in the CDR3. CDR3 amino acids: CASSLGVTNNEQFF. The CDR3 DNA follows: TGCGCCAGCAGCTTGGGAGTCACCAACAATGAGCAGTTCTTC.

This clonotype was seen at least ten times. This chain links TRBV20-1 with TRBJ2-5, with D unresolved. This CDR3 spans 13 amino acids. The V end lost 0 bases, the J end lost 5 bases, and 10 bases lay between the germline ends. CDR1 DFQATT and CDR2 SNEGSKA come from the germline V gene (reference sequence). The CDR3 sequence: CSARDISLETQYF. The CDR3 DNA reads as TGCAGTGCTAGAGATATTAGCTTGGAGACCCAGTACTTC.

This clonotype was observed a handful of times. The chain has TRBV2 and TRBJ1-2; D remains unclear. CDR1 and CDR2 from the germline V gene are SNHLY and FYNNEI. The CDR3 totals 11 residues. V lost 8 bases and J 8 bases, leaving 12 bases between the germline ends. The CDR3 sequence is CASHRGVGYTF. The CDR3 nucleotides read TGTGCCAGCCATCGTGGCGTAGGCTACACCTTC.

The chain has TRBV18 and TRBJ1-5; D call uncertain. V dropped 3 bases and J dropped 0 bases, with 3 bases sitting between them. CDR3 length: 13 residues. CDR1 is KGHSH and CDR2 is LQKENI in the germline V gene. The CDR3 nucleotides are TGTGCCAGCTCACCCCCTAGCAATCAGCCCCAGCATTTT. Amino acid sequence: CASSPPSNQPQHF.

This clonotype came up a few times. The chain links TRBV25-1 to TRBJ1-2, with TRBD1 as a possible D gene (5 bases). V lost 3 bases to trimming and J lost 5 bases, with 7 bases between them. Germline CDR1 and CDR2: MGHDK and SYGVNS. The CDR3 contains 12 residues. The CDR3 loop reads CASSDRAYGYTF. CDR3 sequence (DNA): TGTGCCAGCAGTGACAGGGCTTATGGCTACACCTTC.

The chain couples TRBV4-1 to TRBJ2-7; TRBD1 is a possible D gene (5 bases). Germline V gives CDR1 MGHRA, CDR2 YSYEKL. CDR3 length equals 13 residues. Trimming pared 5 bases from V and 3 bases from J, leaving 11 bases between. This CDR3 is CASSLDSYYEQYF. CDR3 nucleotides: TGCGCCAGCAGCTTAGACAGCTACTACGAGCAGTACTTC.